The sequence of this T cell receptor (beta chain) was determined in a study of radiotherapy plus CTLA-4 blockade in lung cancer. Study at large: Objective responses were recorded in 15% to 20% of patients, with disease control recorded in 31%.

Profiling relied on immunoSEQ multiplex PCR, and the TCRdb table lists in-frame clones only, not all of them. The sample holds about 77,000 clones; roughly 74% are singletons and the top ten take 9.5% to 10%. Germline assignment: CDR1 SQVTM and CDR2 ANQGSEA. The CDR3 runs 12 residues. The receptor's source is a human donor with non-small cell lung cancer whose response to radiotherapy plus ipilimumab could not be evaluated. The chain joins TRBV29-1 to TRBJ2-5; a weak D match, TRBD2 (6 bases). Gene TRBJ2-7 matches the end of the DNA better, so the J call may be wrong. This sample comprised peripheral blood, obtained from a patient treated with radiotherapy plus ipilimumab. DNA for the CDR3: TGCAGCGCCGGGGACTCCACCTACGAGCAGTACTTC. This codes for CSAGDSTYEQYF.